This T cell receptor beta chain stems from a study of blood T cell repertoires in COVID-19. In the study overall: Collection of acute and convalescent COVID-19 samples took place in the United States, Italy and Spain.

Produced via immunoSEQ multiplex PCR; TCRdb's table is partial and in-frame only. The sample yields 310,000 or so clones, more than 75% seen once. This CDR3 contains 13 residues. The sequence came from a man aged 45-65 years with active or convalescent COVID-19. This rearrangement joins TRBV21-1 to TRBJ1-2; the table's D gene call, TRBD1, was not cross checked with the DNA. TRBV21-1 constitutes a pseudogene. Sequencing was carried out using peripheral blood. The CDR3 loop is CASSKIARRGYTF. For the CDR3, the DNA is TGTGCCAGCAGCAAAATTGCGCGCAGGGGCTACACCTTC.